What follows are 32 T cell receptor beta chains derived from one specimen sequenced in a study of blood T cell repertoires in COVID-19. The protocol was immunoSEQ multiplex PCR, while the TCRdb copy is restricted to in-frame clones and leaves out a portion. This sample has more than 95,000 clones, with around 76% found just once. The sequencing input was peripheral blood. All receptors come from an elderly man with COVID-19, enrolled during active disease.

V and J are TRBV6-6 and TRBJ2-5; 7 nucleotides line up with TRBD1. The V gene end was trimmed by 0 bases and the J gene end by 3 bases; junction bases not matched to a gene: 4. CDR3 length equals 15 residues. Germline assignment: CDR1 MNHNY and CDR2 SVGAGI (reference sequence). Here the CDR3 DNA reads TGTGCCAGCAGTTACTCGGGACAGTATAAAGAGACCCAGTACTTC. It specifies CASSYSGQYKETQYF.

This clone was seen a handful of times. The chain employs TRBV28 and TRBJ2-5, with 12 nucleotides matching TRBD2. Germline loops: CDR1 MDHEN, CDR2 SYDVKM. V shed 8 bases and J 2 bases; nucleotides not matched to a gene: 9. This CDR3 region has 16 residues. In DNA, the CDR3 is TGTGCCAGCGGTTCCCTCGGACTAGCGGGGCAAGAGACCCAGTACTTC. It specifies CASGSLGLAGQETQYF.

The genes are TRBV19 and TRBJ1-2; D might be TRBD1 (6 bases). The CDR3 consists of 17 residues. Germline CDR1 LNHDA, CDR2 SQIVND (reference sequence). V was trimmed by 4 bases and J by 0 bases, leaving 18 bases between them. The CDR3 DNA sequence: TGTGCCAGTAGTAGGGGGGGCCTTAGTCCCGCTAACTATGGCTACACCTTC. It translates to CASSRGGLSPANYGYTF.

The gene calls are TRBV6-6 and TRBJ2-1; TRBD2 matches at 10 bases. Germline CDR1 and CDR2: MNHNY and SVGAGI (reference sequence). The CDR3 spans 13 residues. Trimming took 8 bases from V and 4 from J; bases not matched to a gene: 2. For the CDR3, the DNA is TGTGCCAGCGGACTAGCGGCTTACAATGAGCAGTTCTTC. It translates to CASGLAAYNEQFF.

This clone was recorded only once. The V and J genes are TRBV20-1 and TRBJ2-3; D call uncertain. Germline CDR1 DFQATT, CDR2 SNEGSKA (reference sequence). The CDR3 consists of 11 residues. V was trimmed by 3 bases and J by 5 bases, leaving 6 bases between them. The CDR3 loop is CSASGRDTQYF. The CDR3 DNA is TGCAGTGCTAGTGGTAGAGATACGCAGTATTTT.

The chain combines TRBV4-1 with TRBJ2-7; 7 bases agree with TRBD1. The length of the CDR3 is 16 residues. V shed 0 bases, J shed 1 base, and the junction held 6 bases outside the gene matches. The germline CDR1 and CDR2 sequences are MGHRA and YSYEKL. The DNA for the CDR3 is TGCGCCAGCAGCCAAGATTGGCGGACAGGTTCCTACGAGCAGTACTTC. Translating it yields CASSQDWRTGSYEQYF.

CDR3 bases: TGTGCCAGCAGCTTTTTCGTACAGGGGAATCAGCCCCAGCATTTT. The encoded protein is CASSFFVQGNQPQHF. The V and J genes are TRBV7-2 and TRBJ1-5, with 7 nucleotides matching TRBD1. Germline CDR1 and CDR2: SGHTA and FQGNSA. The V segment lost 3 bases and the J segment 4 bases; nucleotides outside the gene matches: 6. The CDR3 is made up of 15 amino acids. The full variable domain, with the rest looked up from reference TRBV7-2 and TRBJ1-5, is GAGVSQSPSNKVTEKGKDVELRCDPISGHTALYWYRQSLGQGLEFLIYFQGNSAPDKSGLPSDRFSAERTGGSVSTLTIQRTQQEDSAVYLCASSFFVQGNQPQHFGDGTRLSIL.

This clone appeared once. J is TRBJ2-7 and V is TRBV12-3 or TRBV12-4, with 7 bases matching TRBD2. Trimming cost V 6 bases and J 7 bases; bases outside gene matches: 6. The CDR3 covers 12 residues. The CDR3 nucleotides read TGTGCCAGCAGCCCTAGACTAGCAGAGCAGTACTTC. Amino acid sequence: CASSPRLAEQYF.

The chain carries TRBV19 and TRBJ2-1, with D unclear. Per germline, CDR1 LNHDA and CDR2 SQIVND (reference sequence). V gave up 4 bases and J gave up 6 bases, with 16 bases separating them. This CDR3 is built from 15 residues. The CDR3, as DNA: TGTGCCAGTAGTAAGTTCCCGGAGACCGTCAATGAGCAGTTCTTC. Translated: CASSKFPETVNEQFF.

Here the CDR3 reads CASSQEGDTSYEQYF. In DNA, the CDR3 is TGTGCCAGCAGCCAAGAAGGGGACACTTCCTACGAGCAGTACTTC. The chain carries TRBV4-2 and TRBJ2-7; possibly TRBD1 for D (6 bases). The germline V gene encodes CDR1 LGHNA and CDR2 YNFKEQ. V shed 0 bases and J shed 1 base, with 10 bases lying between them. This CDR3 comprises 15 residues.

This chain joins TRBV4-3 and TRBJ2-5, with 8 positions matching TRBD1. With V trimmed by 3 bases and J by 5 bases, 8 bases remained unmatched. Germline CDR1 reads LGHNA; CDR2 reads YSLEER. The CDR3 is 15 amino acids. CDR3 amino acids: CASSQQGALTETQYF. DNA of the CDR3: TGCGCCAGCAGCCAGCAGGGGGCTTTAACGGAGACCCAGTACTTC.

The chain carries TRBV28 and TRBJ1-4, with D possibly being TRBD1 (6 bases). This CDR3 is 14 amino acids long. Germline assignment: CDR1 MDHEN and CDR2 SYDVKM. The ends were cut back, 2 bases at V and 6 bases at J, with 10 bases in the middle. The DNA of the CDR3 is TGTGCCAGCAGTTTAGGGGGCTGGGATGAAAAACTGTTTTTT. Amino acids: CASSLGGWDEKLFF.

The chain joins TRBV4-3 to TRBJ2-2; TRBD2 is a possible D gene (6 bases). V shed 5 bases and J shed 0 bases, with 10 bases lying between them. CDR3 length: 15 residues. Germline values: CDR1 LGHNA, CDR2 YSLEER. In DNA, the CDR3 is TGCGCCAGCAGCGGAAGCGGGTCGAACACCGGGGAGCTGTTTTTT. This codes for CASSGSGSNTGELFF.

This clone has only a few counts. This chain links TRBV13 with TRBJ2-3; 10 nucleotides agree with TRBD2. Germline values: CDR1 PRHDT, CDR2 FYEKMQ (reference sequence). This CDR3 region has 17 residues. V shed 0 bases and J 0 bases; nucleotides not matched to a gene: 3. CDR3 DNA: TGTGCCAGCAGCTTAGGGACTAGCGGGTTAAGCACAGATACGCAGTATTTT. Its protein product is CASSLGTSGLSTDTQYF. The full variable domain, its missing parts supplied by reference TRBV13 and TRBJ2-3, is AAGVIQSPRHLIKEKRETATLKCYPIPRHDTVYWYQQGPGQDPQFLISFYEKMQSDKGSIPDRFSAQQFSDYHSELNMSSLELGDSALYFCASSLGTSGLSTDTQYFGPGTRLTVL.

This chain uses TRBV7-9 with TRBJ1-1, with D uncertain. Trimming took off 4 bases at V and 2 bases at J, with 14 bases between the two ends. The CDR3 spans 15 residues. In germline, CDR1 is SEHNR, CDR2 FQNEAQ (reference sequence). This CDR3 reads CASSSLWAANTEAFF. Here the CDR3 DNA reads TGTGCCAGCAGCTCGCTCTGGGCAGCCAACACTGAAGCTTTCTTT. The variable domain in full, with the rest retrieved from reference TRBV7-9 and TRBJ1-1, is DTGVSQNPRHKITKRGQNVTFRCDPISEHNRLYWYRQTLGQGPEFLTYFQNEAQLEKSRLLSDRFSAERPKGSFSTLEIQRTEQGDSAMYLCASSSLWAANTEAFFGQGTRLTVV.

Worth noting for this clone: The same CDR3 can be traced to other DNA sequences in this sample. The chain uses TRBV9 and TRBJ2-1; the match to TRBD2 covers 9 bases. This CDR3 has 16 amino acids. Germline loops: CDR1 SGDLS, CDR2 YYNGEE. With V trimmed by 1 base and J by 0 bases, 2 bases remained unmatched. The CDR3 here is CASSVLAGVSYNEQFF. CDR3 in DNA: TGTGCCAGCAGCGTATTAGCGGGAGTCTCCTACAATGAGCAGTTCTTC.

The table lists this clone with a few counts. Distinct nucleotide sequences in the sample also encode this CDR3. The chain has TRBV28 and TRBJ2-1, with TRBD2 identical over 8 bases. The trim removed 7 bases at V and 1 base at J, leaving 3 bases unmatched. This CDR3 has 14 amino acids. The germline gives CDR1 MDHEN, CDR2 SYDVKM. CDR3 sequence (DNA): TGTGCCAGCACTACGGGGGGGTCCTACAATGAGCAGTTCTTC. Amino acids: CASTTGGSYNEQFF.

Many counts were recorded for this clone. The rearrangement joins TRBV19 to TRBJ2-7; no definite D call. The CDR3 totals 15 residues. Germline V gene lookup returns CDR1 LNHDA and CDR2 SQIVND (reference sequence). Trimming removed 5 bases at V and 2 bases at J, with 16 bases between. For the CDR3, the DNA is TGTGCCAGTAGTTACGGCGGAGAGGCCCCCTACGAGCAGTACTTC. Translating it yields CASSYGGEAPYEQYF.

The chain carries TRBV6-1 and TRBJ1-5; 7 nucleotides line up with TRBD1. CDR1 is MNHNS and CDR2 is SASEGT in the germline V gene. J lost 6 bases, V lost 0 bases, and 5 bases had no gene match. The CDR3 loop spans 15 amino acids. The CDR3 sequence is CASSEATGVGQPQHF. Here the CDR3 DNA reads TGTGCCAGCAGTGAAGCCACAGGGGTCGGTCAGCCCCAGCATTTT.

V is TRBV5-4 and J is TRBJ2-7; no clear D gene. Germline lookup yields CDR1 SGHNT and CDR2 YYREEE (reference sequence). This CDR3 has 14 residues. V lost 0 bases and J lost 5, with 12 bases in between. Written as DNA, the CDR3 is TGTGCCAGCAGCTTGGGTGGCAAGACAAACGAGCAGTACTTC. It codes for CASSLGGKTNEQYF.

J is TRBJ1-2 and V is TRBV6-2 or TRBV6-3, with unresolved D. The CDR3 extends over 13 amino acids. Looked up from germline, CDR1 is MNHEY and CDR2 is SVGEGT. V lost 2 bases and J lost 2, with 6 bases in between. CDR3 sequence (DNA): TGTGCCAGCAGTTACGCGAACAACTATGGCTACACCTTC. This encodes CASSYANNYGYTF.

This chain joins TRBV30 and TRBJ2-7; maybe TRBD2 (5 bases). Germline CDR1 GTSNPN, CDR2 SVGIG (reference sequence). CDR3 length equals 17 residues. V shed 4 bases and J shed 6 bases, with 28 bases lying between them. CDR3 coding DNA: TGTGCCTGGAACCACCTTCCCCCGGGGAATCAAGTGGGCGAGCAGTACTTC. This encodes CAWNHLPPGNQVGEQYF.

The CDR3 spells CASSEASGRQETQYF. DNA for the CDR3: TGTGCCAGCAGTGAGGCTAGCGGGAGGCAAGAGACCCAGTACTTC. The rearrangement joins TRBV2 to TRBJ2-5; 11 positions agree with TRBD2. This CDR3 is built from 15 residues. V lost 3 bases, J lost 2 bases, and 2 bases stayed unmatched. Germline V gives CDR1 SNHLY, CDR2 FYNNEI.

The gene calls are TRBV28 and TRBJ2-3; 11 nucleotides align to TRBD2. Germline V gene sequence: CDR1 MDHEN, CDR2 SYDVKM. This CDR3 has 16 residues. The junction had 12 bases not matched to a gene; V was cut back by 8 bases and J by 5 bases. Written as DNA, the CDR3 is TGTGCCAGCGCTAGCCTTAGCGGGAGGGAAGGAGATACGCAGTATTTT. This encodes CASASLSGREGDTQYF.

This clone was seen once. The chain couples TRBV10-3 to TRBJ2-7; possible D gene TRBD2, 5 bases. Germline V gene data show CDR1 as ENHRY and CDR2 as SYGVKD. CDR3 size: 13 residues. V lost 7 bases to trimming and J lost 6 bases, with 16 bases between them. The CDR3: CAITPDGNSEQYF. CDR3 bases: TGTGCCATCACTCCGGACGGGAATAGCGAGCAGTACTTC.

This sequence joins TRBV28 and TRBJ1-5; D remains ambiguous. This CDR3 comprises 15 residues. CDR1 and CDR2 from the germline V gene are MDHEN and SYDVKM. V was clipped by 5 bases and J by 7 bases, with 18 bases between them. The CDR3, as DNA: TGTGCCAGCAGTCCACTAATGGAAGAAGGACAGCCCCAGCATTTT. Amino acids: CASSPLMEEGQPQHF.

The rearrangement uses TRBV18 and TRBJ1-1, with D possibly matching TRBD1 (6 bases). The germline V gene encodes CDR1 KGHSH and CDR2 LQKENI. The V end was cut by 3 bases, the J end by 0 bases, with 17 bases between. The CDR3 is 17 amino acids. The CDR3 sequence: CASSPLPGDSMNTEAFF. CDR3 sequence (DNA): TGTGCCAGCTCACCTCTTCCAGGGGATTCCATGAACACTGAAGCTTTCTTT.

This chain joins TRBV10-3 and TRBJ2-7, with 9 bases aligning to TRBD1. The CDR3 sequence is 15 residues long. Germline loops: CDR1 ENHRY, CDR2 SYGVKD. J gave up 3 bases and V 6 bases, and 9 bases lay outside the gene matches. DNA of the CDR3: TGTGCCATCAGATCGCCGGGACAGGGTAGCTACGAGCAGTACTTC. Amino acid sequence: CAIRSPGQGSYEQYF.

The rearrangement uses TRBV4-3 and TRBJ2-3, with D perhaps TRBD2 (5 bases). Germline CDR1 is LGHNA and CDR2 is YSLEER. The length of the CDR3 is 15 residues. The V end was cut by 0 bases, the J end by 6 bases, with 13 bases between. The CDR3 loop reads CASSQDGGDLDTQYF. The CDR3 DNA is TGCGCCAGCAGCCAAGATGGAGGTGACTTGGATACGCAGTATTTT.

This sequence joins TRBV18 and TRBJ2-5, with 7 bases that match TRBD1. This CDR3 has 14 amino acids. J gave up 4 bases and V 3 bases, and 5 bases lay outside the gene matches. CDR1 is KGHSH and CDR2 is LQKENI in the germline V gene. As DNA, the CDR3 is TGTGCCAGCTCACCCCTACAGGGGAGAGAGACCCAGTACTTC. It translates to CASSPLQGRETQYF.

The chain employs TRBV5-1 and TRBJ1-4; a weak D match, TRBD1 (6 bases). The CDR3 length is 15 residues. Trimming removed 4 bases from V and 5 bases from J, with 15 bases in between. Germline CDR1 reads SGHRS; CDR2 reads YFSETQ. The CDR3 nucleotides are TGCGCCAGCAGCCACCAGGACAGAGTGAATGAAAAACTGTTTTTT. Amino acid sequence: CASSHQDRVNEKLFF.

V gene TRBV18 combines with J gene TRBJ1-4; TRBD1 agrees at 8 bases. Germline-derived CDR1 and CDR2 are KGHSH and LQKENI. This CDR3 region has 15 residues. V lost 2 bases, J lost 11 bases, and 10 bases stayed unmatched. The CDR3 sequence is CASSPNQGAPGKLFF. The CDR3 DNA reads TGTGCCAGCTCACCAAATCAGGGGGCGCCGGGCAAACTGTTTTTT.